The 3 T cell receptor beta chains in this list originate from one sample, sequenced in a study of beta chain features in type 1 diabetes. Findings and limits, study-wide: Shorter TCRB CDR3s, moderately but significantly so, marked every one of the four CD4+ subsets in Type 1 diabetes patients.

Since all of the isolated RNA was reverse transcribed, expressed TCRB transcripts were what got sequenced. Some clones are missing from TCRdb's copy, which holds only in-frame ones; the method was immunoSEQ multiplex PCR. The sample includes a few hundred thousand clones, about a fifth of them seen just once. These TCRs are of unknown antigen specificity. The source material was naive CD4+ T cells from blood. Every receptor here comes from a woman in her thirties or forties with type 1 diabetes.

This clone was observed a handful of times. The chain employs TRBV5-1 and TRBJ2-5, with D maybe TRBD1 (5 bases). Trimming shortened V by 5 bases and J by 3 bases, and 11 bases separated the two germline ends. The CDR3 runs 13 residues. The germline CDR1 and CDR2 sequences are SGHRS and YFSETQ. The DNA of the CDR3 is TGCGCCAGCAGGACAGATAGGGAAGAGACCCAGTACTTC. Its translation: CASRTDREETQYF.

This clone turned up a few times. The rearrangement joins TRBV6-1 to TRBJ2-7, with 7 nucleotides matching TRBD1. The germline gives CDR1 MNHNS, CDR2 SASEGT. CDR3 size: 14 residues. V dropped 7 bases and J dropped 3; count of bases not matched to a gene: 9. CDR3 region: CASTRQGSIYEQYF. The CDR3 region has the DNA TGTGCCAGCACTAGACAGGGCTCAATCTACGAGCAGTACTTC.

This clone was picked up a small number of times. This chain links TRBV7-2 with TRBJ2-5, with 7 bases fitting TRBD2. V gave up 5 bases and J gave up 4 bases; unmatched junction bases: 7. The germline CDR1 and CDR2 sequences are SGHTA and FQGNSA. CDR3 length: 14 residues. The CDR3 bases are TGTGCCAGCAGCCCCGGGACTATTCGAGAGACCCAGTACTTC. It specifies CASSPGTIRETQYF.